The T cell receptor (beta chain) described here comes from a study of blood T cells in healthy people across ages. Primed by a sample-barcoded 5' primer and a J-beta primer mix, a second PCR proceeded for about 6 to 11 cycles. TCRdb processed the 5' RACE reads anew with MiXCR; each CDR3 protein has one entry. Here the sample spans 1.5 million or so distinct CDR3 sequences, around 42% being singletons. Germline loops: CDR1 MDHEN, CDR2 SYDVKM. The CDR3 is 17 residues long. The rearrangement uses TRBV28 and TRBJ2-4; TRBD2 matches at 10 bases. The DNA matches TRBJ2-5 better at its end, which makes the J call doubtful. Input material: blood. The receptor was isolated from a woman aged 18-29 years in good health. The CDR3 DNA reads TGTGCCAGCAGTTTAGTTAGCGGGAGGATTTTCGCGGAGACCCAGTACTTC. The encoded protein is CASSLVSGRIFAETQYF.